This passage covers 14 T cell receptor beta chains from one sample sequenced in a study of post-analysis software for immune sequencing data. TCR beta libraries were prepared from cDNA with unique molecular identifiers. TCRdb re-derived calls from the PCR reads in MiXCR, one entry per CDR3 protein. Among about 770,000 distinct CDR3 sequences, around 42% were seen once, and the ten largest hold roughly 4.9%. These receptors are not linked to any known antigen. Broader study findings: TRBV5-6, TRBV5-1 and TRBV20-1 were among a handful of TRBV segments more frequent in patients than controls.

The sequencing sample was made of blood. Receptors were obtained from a girl aged 5 to 17 with multiple sclerosis.

This rearrangement joins TRBV9 to TRBJ2-1, with TRBD2 matching over 9 bases. J was trimmed by 4 bases and V by 3 bases; bases with no gene match: 5. CDR3 length: 15 amino acids. Germline V gene sequence: CDR1 SGDLS, CDR2 YYNGEE. The CDR3 region is CASSALAGQYNEQFF. CDR3 bases: TGTGCCAGCAGCGCTCTAGCGGGACAATACAATGAGCAGTTCTTC.

The chain uses TRBV29-1 and TRBJ2-5; TRBD1 matches 7 bases. The CDR3 covers 15 residues. The ends lost 0 bases at V and 5 bases at J; junction bases unmatched: 9. Germline V gene lookup returns CDR1 SQVTM and CDR2 ANQGSEA. This chain's CDR3 is CSVEEVKGAWETQYF. CDR3 DNA sequence: TGCAGCGTTGAAGAGGTGAAGGGGGCTTGGGAGACCCAGTACTTC.

The chain has TRBV12-3 or TRBV12-4 and TRBJ2-1, with D perhaps TRBD1 (5 bases). This CDR3 has 16 residues. V lost 6 bases to trimming and J lost 5 bases, with 20 bases between them. The CDR3 loop is CASSPLGAVQNNEQFF. CDR3 sequence (DNA): TGTGCCAGCAGCCCCTTAGGGGCAGTTCAAAACAATGAGCAGTTCTTC.

About this clonotype itself: A much larger clone sits a single nucleotide away, making a read error possible. This chain joins TRBV6-5 and TRBJ1-1; the D is unclear. The CDR3 is made up of 15 amino acids. Germline assignment: CDR1 MNHEY and CDR2 SVGAGI. CDR3 sequence (DNA): TGTGCCAGCAGTCACTCGAACTCCCAGAACACTGAAGCTTTCTTT. Translated: CASSHSNSQNTEAFF.

The chain is built from TRBV24-1 and TRBJ2-3, with D hard to call. Between the trimmed V and J ends, which lost 5 bases and 4 bases, there was a span of 9 bases. This CDR3 comprises 13 residues. CDR1 KGHDR and CDR2 SFDVKD come from the germline V gene. CDR3 in amino acids: CATSVRGADTQYF. The CDR3 DNA reads TGTGCCACCAGTGTCCGCGGAGCAGATACGCAGTATTTT.

V and J are TRBV3-1 and TRBJ2-7; TRBD2 aligns across 11 bases. CDR1 LGHDT and CDR2 YNNKEL come from the germline V gene (reference sequence). Trimming removed 2 bases from V and 8 bases from J; junction bases left unmatched: 11. CDR3 length equals 16 residues. The chain's CDR3 is CASSQLGLAEVLKQYF. The CDR3 coding sequence is TGTGCCAGCAGCCAATTGGGACTAGCGGAAGTTTTGAAGCAGTACTTC.

The chain combines TRBV6-6 with TRBJ2-5; no reliable D call. TRBJ2-7 explains the end of the DNA better; the J call may be wrong. This CDR3 has 12 amino acids. The germline V gene has CDR1 MNHNY and CDR2 SVGAGI (reference sequence). This chain's CDR3 is CASSYFPDEQYF. The DNA for the CDR3 is TGTGCCAGCAGTTACTTTCCGGACGAGCAGTACTTC.

This chain connects TRBV11-1 to TRBJ2-7; D is unclear. This CDR3 comprises 12 residues. V lost 5 bases and J lost 4, with 9 bases in between. Germline CDR1 is SGHAT and CDR2 is FQDESV (reference sequence). This CDR3 is CASSLPEYEQYF. DNA for the CDR3: TGTGCCAGCAGCCTACCCGAATACGAGCAGTACTTC.

Worth noting for this clonotype: Relative to the germline gene, one junction end is altered; a read error may explain this. The J gene is TRBJ2-5, the V gene TRBV7-9, with 7 bases fitting TRBD1. The V gene's germline CDR1 is SEHNR and CDR2 FQNEAQ (reference sequence). The CDR3 contains 15 residues. CDR3 in amino acids: CASSLARQGVYIQYF. Here the CDR3 DNA reads TGTGCCAGCAGCTTAGCTCGACAGGGTGTATACATTCAGTACTTT.

The chain is built from TRBV20-1 and TRBJ2-5; 7 nucleotides agree with TRBD2. Per the germline V gene, CDR1 is DFQATT and CDR2 is SNEGSKA (reference sequence). The CDR3 has 16 residues. V was pared by 3 bases and J by 2 bases, with 12 bases of the junction left unmatched. The DNA for the CDR3 is TGCAGTGCTAGTCGGCTAGCGGATTTCACACAAGAGACCCAGTACTTC. This translates into CSASRLADFTQETQYF.

Concerning this clonotype itself: Germline is not matched at one junction end, which may reflect a read error. V is TRBV6-5 and J is TRBJ1-1, with D unclear. Germline V gene sequence: CDR1 MNHEY, CDR2 SVGAGI. This CDR3 has 15 amino acids. CDR3 sequence: CASSYSGGMNTEAFF. The CDR3 nucleotides are TGTGCCAGCAGTTACTCCGGTGGGATGAACACCGAAGCTTTCTTT.

Notes on this clonotype: The CDR3 does not end in the conserved phenylalanine or tryptophan, so this is likely a read error. The J gene is TRBJ1-2, the V gene TRBV20-1; D is perhaps TRBD1 (6 bases). This CDR3 contains 15 residues. V was clipped by 5 bases and J by 4 bases, with 20 bases between them. Germline V gene data show CDR1 as DFQATT and CDR2 as SNEGSKA (reference sequence). The CDR3 protein is CSAPNSGERTYGYTC. The CDR3 nucleotides read TGCAGTGCTCCCAACTCAGGGGAGCGAACCTATGGCTACACCTGC.

The chain carries TRBV19 and TRBJ2-1, with a tentative D call TRBD2 (5 bases). Per the germline V gene, CDR1 is LNHDA and CDR2 is SQIVND (reference sequence). The CDR3 runs 13 residues. Trimming shortened V by 9 bases and J by 8 bases, and 17 bases separated the two germline ends. The CDR3 region is CASRRSRIDEQFF. The CDR3 coding sequence is TGTGCCAGCCGGAGGTCCAGAATCGATGAGCAGTTCTTC.

This clonotype was picked up a small number of times. Here the CDR3 reads CSAPDGHFGEQFF. Here the CDR3 DNA reads TGCAGTGCCCCCGATGGGCATTTCGGTGAGCAGTTCTTC. The chain recombines TRBV20-1 with TRBJ2-1; D is unclear. Germline values: CDR1 DFQATT, CDR2 SNEGSKA (reference sequence). V was clipped by 6 bases and J by 9 bases, with 18 bases between them. The CDR3 loop spans 13 amino acids.